These 28 T cell receptor beta chains were all obtained from the same sample, sequenced in a study of blood T cell repertoires in COVID-19 (dated by TCRdb to 2018 to 2021). The library was obtained by the immunoSEQ multiplex PCR assay. TCRdb mirrors the immuneACCESS table, restricted to in-frame sequences. Some clones are absent from its copies; in checked studies, under half trace to an unresolved V gene, and the reason for the others is unknown. The sample yields 130,000 or so clones; about 83% were counted once. Roughly 3.4% of the sample rests with the top ten. The sequenced material came from PBMCs or T cells enriched from blood (not recorded which). The source of these receptors is a woman in her forties or fifties with acute COVID-19.

The V and J genes are TRBV4-2 and TRBJ2-1; 10 positions match TRBD2. From germline, CDR1 is LGHNA and CDR2 YNFKEQ. The CDR3 sequence is 15 residues long. V shed 0 bases and J 15 bases; nucleotides not matched to a gene: 11. The CDR3, as DNA: TGTGCCAGCAGCCAAGAGACTAGCGGGTCCTCCCAGGGGTTCTTC. It translates to CASSQETSGSSQGFF.

Concerning this clone itself: An end of the junction differs from the germline gene, which may be a read error. The J gene is TRBJ1-2, the V gene TRBV6-1; D gene unclear. Per the germline V gene, CDR1 is MNHNS and CDR2 is SASEGT. There are 15 residues in the CDR3. CDR3 region: CASREAVGLVGGYTF. The CDR3 DNA reads as TGTGCCAGCAGAGAAGCAGTCGGGTTGGTAGGAGGCTACACCTTC.

The rearrangement links TRBV11-2 to TRBJ1-4; the match to TRBD1 covers 7 bases. Trimming removed 5 bases from V and 12 bases from J; junction bases left unmatched: 6. This CDR3 region has 12 residues. Germline V gives CDR1 SGHAT, CDR2 FQNNGV. CDR3 sequence reads: CASSARQGELFF. As DNA, the CDR3 is TGTGCCAGCAGCGCCCGACAGGGAGAACTGTTTTTT.

The CDR3 region has the DNA TGTGCCAGCAAAGAGGGACAGTACAATGAGCAGTTCTTC. This codes for CASKEGQYNEQFF. V is TRBV2 and J is TRBJ2-1; 7 bases are a match to TRBD1. V gave up 7 bases and J gave up 4 bases; unmatched junction bases: 4. The CDR3 is made up of 13 amino acids. Germline V gene sequence: CDR1 SNHLY, CDR2 FYNNEI.

This chain links TRBV2 with TRBJ2-1; D might be TRBD2 (7 bases). Trimming shortened V by 2 bases and J by 4 bases, and 12 bases separated the two germline ends. The length of the CDR3 is 15 residues. Germline-derived CDR1 and CDR2 are SNHLY and FYNNEI. CDR3: CASSEWGGPYNEQFF. In DNA form, the CDR3 reads TGTGCCAGCAGTGAATGGGGGGGCCCTTACAATGAGCAGTTCTTC. The complete variable domain, with remaining parts taken from reference TRBV2 and TRBJ2-1, reads EPEVTQTPSHQVTQMGQEVILRCVPISNHLYFYWYRQILGQKVEFLVSFYNNEISEKSEIFDDQFSVERPDGSNFTLKIRSTKLEDSAMYFCASSEWGGPYNEQFFGPGTRLTVL.

This chain uses TRBV7-8 with TRBJ1-3; a weak D match, TRBD1 (6 bases). The germline gives CDR1 SGHVS, CDR2 FQNEAQ. This CDR3 comprises 15 residues. Trimming took 6 bases from V and 7 from J, leaving 19 bases between them. The CDR3 here is CASSSQGNKGNTIYF. As DNA, the CDR3 is TGTGCCAGCAGTTCTCAGGGGAATAAGGGGAACACCATATATTTT.

The rearrangement links TRBV5-5 to TRBJ1-4, with TRBD1 as a possible D gene (6 bases). Germline V gives CDR1 SGHKS, CDR2 YYEKEE (reference sequence). The CDR3 length is 16 residues. Between the trimmed V and J ends, which lost 2 bases and 0 bases, there was a span of 11 bases. The CDR3: CASSLMGAATNEKLFF. CDR3 nucleotides: TGTGCCAGCAGCTTAATGGGGGCGGCAACTAATGAAAAACTGTTTTTT.

The chain uses TRBV19 and TRBJ1-3; no reliable D call. Per germline, CDR1 LNHDA and CDR2 SQIVND (reference sequence). This CDR3 is 16 amino acids long. The germline V and J ends were trimmed by 3 bases and 3 bases, with 15 bases remaining between them. CDR3 DNA sequence: TGTGCCAGTAGTATTCTCCTCGGGTCCGGTGGAAACACCATATATTTT. Translated: CASSILLGSGGNTIYF.

V usage is TRBV19 and J usage is TRBJ2-6; D might be TRBD2 (5 bases). V lost 5 bases, J lost 0 bases, and 8 bases lay in between. The CDR3 covers 15 residues. The germline V gene has CDR1 LNHDA and CDR2 SQIVND (reference sequence). DNA of the CDR3: TGTGCCAGTAGTCGGGCGGGCTCTGGGGCCAACGTCCTGACTTTC. It is translated as CASSRAGSGANVLTF.

This chain joins TRBV6-5 and TRBJ1-2, with TRBD1 as a possible D gene (5 bases). The CDR3 spans 13 residues. V dropped 4 bases and J dropped 7 bases, with 13 bases sitting between them. Germline lookup yields CDR1 MNHEY and CDR2 SVGAGI. CDR3 DNA: TGTGCCAGCAGTTCGACAGTCCCGGGTGGCTACACCTTC. Amino acids: CASSSTVPGGYTF.

About this clone itself: Other DNA sequences in this specimen translate into the identical CDR3. The chain couples TRBV7-7 to TRBJ2-2; D unclear. Looked up from germline, CDR1 is SSHAT and CDR2 is FNYEAQ (reference sequence). CDR3 length: 13 residues. Trimming removed 5 bases from V and 2 bases from J, with 6 bases in between. CDR3 region: CASSPSNTGELFF. In DNA form, the CDR3 reads TGTGCCAGCAGCCCATCAAACACCGGGGAGCTGTTTTTT.

This chain connects TRBV11-3 to TRBJ2-3; tentative D call: TRBD2 (5 bases). The length of the CDR3 is 14 residues. Germline CDR1 is SGHNT and CDR2 is YENEEA. Trimming stripped 5 bases from V and 6 bases from J, with 15 bases between. CDR3 in DNA: TGTGCCAGCAGCCAGGAGGTGGGTCACGATACGCAGTATTTT. Translation gives CASSQEVGHDTQYF. Full variable domain (missing parts from reference TRBV11-3 and TRBJ2-3): EAGVVQSPRYKIIEKKQPVAFWCNPISGHNTLYWYLQNLGQGPELLIRYENEEAVDDSQLPKDRFSAERLKGVDSTLKIQPAELGDSAVYLCASSQEVGHDTQYFGPGTRLTVL.

Written as DNA, the CDR3 is TGTGCCAGCAGCTTCGTCGCGGGAGTCGCCGGGGAGCTGTTTTTT. Encoded protein: CASSFVAGVAGELFF. This sequence joins TRBV7-9 and TRBJ2-2; 7 bases are shared with TRBD2. Germline V CDR1 and CDR2: SEHNR, FQNEAQ (reference sequence). V lost 3 bases and J lost 6; bases outside the gene matches: 7. This CDR3 has 15 amino acids.

V usage is TRBV27 and J usage is TRBJ1-2, with 8 bases fitting TRBD1. Trimming removed 2 bases from V and 4 bases from J; junction bases left unmatched: 0. The CDR3 contains 13 residues. The germline V gene has CDR1 MNHEY and CDR2 SMNVEV (reference sequence). CDR3 sequence reads: CASSLGTGYGYTF. DNA of the CDR3: TGTGCCAGCAGTTTAGGGACAGGCTATGGCTACACCTTC.

Only a few counts were recorded for this clone. This chain connects TRBV11-2 to TRBJ2-3; TRBD2 agrees at 8 bases. V lost 3 bases to trimming and J lost 0 bases; unmatched junction nucleotides: 5. CDR1 and CDR2 (germline): SGHAT, FQNNGV. The CDR3 sequence is 16 residues long. The CDR3, as DNA: TGTGCCAGCAGCTTGGTAGCTAGCGGGAGCACAGATACGCAGTATTTT. Its protein is CASSLVASGSTDTQYF.

This clone qualifies as medium-sized. V usage is TRBV2 and J usage is TRBJ2-5, with D maybe TRBD2 (6 bases). Trimming left V 3 bases short and J 4 bases short, with 12 bases between. Germline CDR1 and CDR2: SNHLY and FYNNEI. The CDR3 contains 14 residues. The CDR3 is CASSEWAAGETQYF. The CDR3 DNA reads TGTGCCAGCAGTGAGTGGGCAGCGGGAGAGACCCAGTACTTC.

The rearrangement links TRBV5-4 to TRBJ1-4, with 8 nucleotides matching TRBD1. This CDR3 comprises 14 residues. J was trimmed by 8 bases and V by 2 bases; bases with no gene match: 5. Germline assignment: CDR1 SGHNT and CDR2 YYREEE (reference sequence). CDR3 nucleotides: TGTGCCAGCAGCTTACAGGGGGGGGGAGAAAAACTGTTTTTT. Translation: CASSLQGGGEKLFF. Together with reference TRBV5-4 and TRBJ1-4, the CDR3 gives the full variable domain: ETGVTQSPTHLIKTRGQQVTLRCSSQSGHNTVSWYQQALGQGPQFIFQYYREEENGRGNFPPRFSGLQFPNYSSELNVNALELDDSALYLCASSLQGGGEKLFFGSGTQLSVL.

The chain links TRBV29-1 to TRBJ2-1; 7 bases match TRBD2. CDR1 is SQVTM, CDR2 ANQGSEA, per germline. V shed 6 bases and J 10 bases; nucleotides not matched to a gene: 12. CDR3 length equals 13 residues. The CDR3 coding sequence is TGCAGCGTCACCGCCACTAGCGAAGGGGAGCAGTTCTTC. Translation: CSVTATSEGEQFF.

This chain connects TRBV9 to TRBJ2-7, with TRBD2 identical over 10 bases. CDR1 is SGDLS, CDR2 YYNGEE, per germline. The J segment lost 0 bases and the V segment lost 0 bases, leaving 3 bases of the junction unmatched. The CDR3 totals 16 residues. CDR3 bases: TGTGCCAGCAGCGTAGAACCTAGCGGGAGCTCCTACGAGCAGTACTTC. This translates into CASSVEPSGSSYEQYF.

The rearrangement joins TRBV7-2 to TRBJ1-5; D might be TRBD1 (5 bases). Germline V lookup: CDR1 SGHTA, CDR2 FQGNSA. Trimming took 4 bases from V and 4 from J, leaving 11 bases between them. The CDR3 runs to 14 residues. The CDR3 sequence is CASSSGLRNQPQHF. The CDR3, as DNA: TGTGCCAGCAGCTCAGGGTTACGGAATCAGCCCCAGCATTTT.

The chain is built from TRBV19 and TRBJ2-7; D is perhaps TRBD1 (8 bases). V was pared by 4 bases and J by 7 bases, with 17 bases between. This CDR3 is built from 14 residues. Germline V gene sequence: CDR1 LNHDA, CDR2 SQIVND (reference sequence). CDR3 nucleotide sequence: TGTGCCAGTAGTACAGACAGGGGAGGGTCAGAGCAGTACTTC. Translated: CASSTDRGGSEQYF.

This sequence joins TRBV9 and TRBJ1-2; 8 positions agree with TRBD1. The CDR3 has 14 amino acids. CDR1 and CDR2 (germline): SGDLS, YYNGEE. The junction had 6 bases not matched to a gene; V was cut back by 5 bases and J by 3 bases. As DNA, the CDR3 is TGTGCCAGCAGTTCTGCACAGGGGGACTATGGCTACACCTTC. Its translation: CASSSAQGDYGYTF.

The chain is built from TRBV11-2 and TRBJ1-1, with D unclear. CDR1 and CDR2 from the germline V gene are SGHAT and FQNNGV. The V end lost 7 bases, the J end lost 4 bases, and 19 bases lay between the germline ends. The length of the CDR3 is 15 residues. The CDR3: CASNPSGFSGTEAFF. The CDR3 bases are TGTGCCAGCAACCCATCCGGGTTCAGCGGCACTGAAGCTTTCTTT.

The rearrangement links TRBV21-1 to TRBJ1-1; no check of the table's D call, TRBD1, against the DNA was made. TRBV21-1 is a pseudogene. This CDR3 contains 14 residues. The CDR3 region has the DNA TGTGCCAGCAGCGTACAGGGAGCGGACACTGAAGCTTTCTTT. This sequence encodes CASSVQGADTEAFF.

This clone was observed a single time. This rearrangement joins TRBV7-9 to TRBJ2-1; 8 positions match TRBD2. The germline V gene encodes CDR1 SEHNR and CDR2 FQNEAQ (reference sequence). CDR3 length: 15 residues. V trimming: 5 bases; J trimming: 8 bases; junction bases outside the gene matches: 11. The CDR3 DNA sequence: TGTGCCAGCAGCCGGGCCGGGAGGGCCTGGGATGAGCAGTTCTTC. It codes for CASSRAGRAWDEQFF.

V and J are TRBV6-6 and TRBJ2-2, with 7 nucleotides matching TRBD1. J gave up 3 bases and V 5 bases, and 3 bases lay outside the gene matches. CDR3 length: 14 residues. The germline CDR1 and CDR2 sequences are MNHNY and SVGAGI (reference sequence). CDR3 amino acids: CASSTGADTGELFF. CDR3 coding DNA: TGTGCCAGCAGTACAGGGGCCGACACCGGGGAGCTGTTTTTT.

The V call is TRBV20-1, the J call TRBJ2-7; TRBD2 agrees at 13 bases. The V segment lost 3 bases and the J segment 6 bases; nucleotides outside the gene matches: 11. There are 16 residues in the CDR3. Germline CDR1 and CDR2: DFQATT and SNEGSKA (reference sequence). CDR3 coding DNA: TGCAGTGCTAGTGACCCCGGGACTAGCGGGACCCGCGAGCAGTACTTC. This sequence encodes CSASDPGTSGTREQYF.

The genes are TRBV7-2 and TRBJ1-5; D is possibly TRBD1 (6 bases). Trimming shortened V by 3 bases and J by 4 bases, and 10 bases separated the two germline ends. CDR1 is SGHTA, CDR2 FQGNSA, per germline. CDR3 length: 14 amino acids. CDR3 nucleotides: TGTGCCAGCAGCTTTTATCAGGGGAATCAGCCCCAGCATTTT. Its protein product is CASSFYQGNQPQHF.